A single sample is the source of the 18 T cell receptor beta chains below, sequenced in a study of T cells in Graves' hyperthyroidism and ophthalmopathy. It was RNA transcripts that yielded the amplified TCR beta CDR3 regions. HTBI primers were the set used in a first-round RT-PCR of the TCR CDR3. TCRdb re-derived calls from the multiplex PCR reads in MiXCR, one entry per CDR3 protein. The data contain about 560,000 distinct CDR3 sequences, about half of them seen just once; the ten biggest clones take up about 7.8%. The sample taken for sequencing was peripheral blood or thyroid tissue (not recorded which). These receptors came from a woman between 18 and 29 years old with Graves' hyperthyroidism.

The chain couples TRBV19 to TRBJ1-6, with D perhaps matching TRBD1 (5 bases). There are 14 residues in the CDR3. Germline V gives CDR1 LNHDA, CDR2 SQIVND (reference sequence). Trimming pared 4 bases from V and 12 bases from J, leaving 16 bases between. CDR3: CASSTGRAPGPLHF. CDR3 coding DNA: TGTGCCAGTAGTACGGGACGGGCCCCGGGACCCCTCCACTTT.

As concerns this clonotype: At one of its ends the junction is not consistent with the germline gene, which may arise from a read error. The chain combines TRBV11-2 with TRBJ1-4; perhaps TRBD1 as D (6 bases). Germline V gene data show CDR1 as SGHAT and CDR2 as FQNNGV. There are 13 residues in the CDR3. The CDR3 spells CASSIGGAEKLFF. The CDR3 bases are TGCGCCAGCAGCATAGGGGGGGCTGAAAAACTGTTTTTT.

Worth noting for this clonotype: An end of the junction differs from the germline gene, which may be a read error. This sequence joins TRBV27 and TRBJ1-4, with TRBD1 matching over 10 bases. There are 9 residues in the CDR3. CDR1 and CDR2 (germline): MNHEY, SMNVEV (reference sequence). CDR3 coding DNA: TGTGCCACGTCCGGGACAGGGGTTTTT. Translating gives CATSGTGVF.

About this clonotype: Mismatch with germline at one junction end may stem from a read error. The rearrangement links TRBV29-1 to TRBJ1-2; D unresolved. Germline CDR1 is SQVTM and CDR2 is ANQGSEA. The CDR3 extends over 13 amino acids. The CDR3 loop is CSDARTANHGYTF. The CDR3 coding sequence is TGCAGTGATGCTAGGACCGCTAACCATGGCTACACCTTC.

This clonotype was recorded many times. V usage is TRBV29-1 and J usage is TRBJ1-5; TRBD1 is a possible D gene (5 bases). Germline CDR1 reads SQVTM; CDR2 reads ANQGSEA. Trimming stripped 1 base from V and 2 bases from J, with 6 bases between. The CDR3 has 13 residues. This CDR3 reads CSVEGGGNQPQHF. The CDR3, as DNA: TGCAGCGTTGAAGGGGGCGGCAATCAGCCCCAGCATTTT.

The chain links TRBV14 to TRBJ1-1; 10 positions match TRBD1. V gave up 3 bases and J gave up 3 bases; unmatched junction bases: 7. Germline-derived CDR1 and CDR2 are SGHDN and FVKESK. This CDR3 is 16 amino acids long. The CDR3 loop is CASSHWDRGKDTEAFF. Written as DNA, the CDR3 is TGTGCCAGCAGCCATTGGGACAGGGGAAAAGACACTGAAGCTTTCTTT. Complete variable domain (other parts from reference TRBV14 and TRBJ1-1): EAGVTQFPSHSVIEKGQTVTLRCDPISGHDNLYWYRRVMGKEIKFLLHFVKESKQDESGMPNNRFLAERTGGTYSTLKVQPAELEDSGVYFCASSHWDRGKDTEAFFGQGTRLTVV.

Points on this clonotype: A read error may be the cause here, since a much bigger clone is one base away. The V and J genes are TRBV11-2 and TRBJ1-6, with D maybe TRBD1 (6 bases). In germline, CDR1 is SGHAT, CDR2 FQNNGV. This CDR3 contains 16 residues. The CDR3 spells CASSYDTRGAGSPPHF. The CDR3 DNA sequence: TGTGCCAGCTCGTACGACACACGGGGGGCTGGGTCACCCCCCCACTTT.

The CDR3 sequence: CSARNLAGRELFF. Written as DNA, the CDR3 is TGCAGTGCTAGAAATTTGGCTGGCCGGGAGCTGTTTTTT. V gene TRBV20-1 combines with J gene TRBJ2-2; D is undetermined. Germline V gene data show CDR1 as DFQATT and CDR2 as SNEGSKA (reference sequence). V lost 2 bases to trimming and J lost 9 bases, with 13 bases between them. The CDR3 has 13 residues.

The CDR3: CASSDSTGIYGYTF. The CDR3 DNA is TGCGCCAGCAGTGATTCGACAGGGATCTATGGCTACACCTTC. The chain carries TRBV10-1 and TRBJ1-2, with 7 positions matching TRBD1. V was clipped by 3 bases and J by 4 bases; unmatched bases: 5. From germline, CDR1 is WNHNN and CDR2 SYGVQD (reference sequence). CDR3 length equals 14 residues.

The chain couples TRBV29-1 to TRBJ2-5; D not resolved. Trimming shortened V by 8 bases and J by 3 bases, and 16 bases separated the two germline ends. This CDR3 is 13 amino acids long. The germline CDR1 and CDR2 sequences are SQVTM and ANQGSEA. CDR3 amino acids: CSSRPGREETQYF. As DNA, the CDR3 is TGCAGCAGTCGGCCCGGACGGGAAGAGACCCAGTACTTC.

This clonotype was recorded a few times. The rearrangement links TRBV20-1 to TRBJ2-7; unclear D gene. The CDR3 is made up of 14 amino acids. The germline V and J ends were trimmed by 0 bases and 2 bases, with 11 bases remaining between them. Germline V gene data show CDR1 as DFQATT and CDR2 as SNEGSKA (reference sequence). CDR3 residues: CSARDLGRPYEQYF. The CDR3 nucleotides are TGCAGTGCTAGAGACCTTGGCAGGCCCTACGAGCAGTACTTC.

The rearrangement joins TRBV2 to TRBJ1-2, with 7 nucleotides matching TRBD1. V gave up 5 bases and J gave up 2 bases; unmatched junction bases: 5. Germline values: CDR1 SNHLY, CDR2 FYNNEI. The CDR3 contains 14 residues. CDR3 amino acids: CASSPGQPNYGYTF. CDR3 DNA sequence: TGTGCCAGCAGTCCGGGACAGCCCAACTATGGCTACACCTTC.

This clonotype occurred many times. The genes are TRBV2 and TRBJ1-2; D not resolved. V shed 6 bases and J shed 8 bases, with 13 bases lying between them. This CDR3 region has 12 residues. In germline, CDR1 is SNHLY, CDR2 FYNNEI. CDR3 loop: CASSLTVEGYTF. In DNA, the CDR3 is TGTGCCAGCAGCCTAACAGTGGAAGGCTACACCTTC.

The chain links TRBV2 to TRBJ2-5; D remains unclear. The germline CDR1 and CDR2 sequences are SNHLY and FYNNEI. V lost 6 bases and J 1 base, leaving 12 bases between the germline ends. The length of the CDR3 is 14 residues. The CDR3 protein is CASRTGSSQETQYF. The CDR3 DNA is TGTGCCAGCAGAACTGGGTCCAGCCAAGAGACCCAGTACTTC.

The J gene is TRBJ1-5, the V gene TRBV5-1, with a tentative D call TRBD1 (6 bases). This CDR3 comprises 14 residues. Germline-derived CDR1 and CDR2 are SGHRS and YFSETQ. V was clipped by 4 bases and J by 5 bases, with 13 bases between them. The DNA for the CDR3 is TGCGCCAGCAGCCCCAACACAGGGCATCAGCCCCAGCATTTT. The encoded protein is CASSPNTGHQPQHF.

The CDR3: CSVWRTGHTEAFF. CDR3 in DNA: TGCAGCGTTTGGAGAACTGGCCACACTGAAGCTTTCTTT. The chain couples TRBV29-1 to TRBJ1-1; D uncertain. This CDR3 spans 13 amino acids. V was clipped by 5 bases and J by 3 bases, with 13 bases between them. Per the germline V gene, CDR1 is SQVTM and CDR2 is ANQGSEA.

This clonotype was detected only a few times. One end of the junction is discordant with germline, which a read error may explain. The rearrangement links TRBV10-3 to TRBJ1-3; a possible D gene is TRBD1 (6 bases). The CDR3 covers 16 residues. The V gene's germline CDR1 is ENHRY and CDR2 SYGVKD. CDR3 in amino acids: CASSYLGAGSGNTIYF. CDR3 bases: TGTGCCAGCAGTTACTTGGGGGCAGGCTCTGGAAACACCATATATTTT.

With respect to this clonotype: One base away lies a much larger clone, so this may be a sequencing read error. The chain employs TRBV5-8 and TRBJ2-7, with no clear D. This CDR3 spans 12 amino acids. CDR1 is SGHTS and CDR2 is YDEGEE in the germline V gene. CDR3 coding DNA: TGTGCCATCAGCACAACTTCCTACGAGCAATACTTC. Translated: CAISTTSYEQYF.